This TCR beta chain was sequenced during a study of blood T cells in healthy people across ages. For the second PCR, which ran for roughly 6 to 11 cycles, a sample-barcoded 5' primer and a J-beta primer mix were used. Via MiXCR, TCRdb re-called the 5' RACE reads, giving one row per CDR3 protein. The data show approximately 940,000 distinct CDR3 sequences, roughly 50% seen once. With V trimmed by 3 bases and J by 4 bases, 7 bases remained unmatched. This CDR3 contains 15 residues. Germline V CDR1 and CDR2: MNHNS, SASEGT. The sequence derives from a young man in good health. The sequenced material came from blood. The chain recombines TRBV6-1 with TRBJ1-2, with TRBD1 identical over 8 bases. In DNA, the CDR3 is TGTGCCAGCAGTGAGGCACAGGGGGAAGGCTATGGCTACACCTTC. Translated, it gives CASSEAQGEGYGYTF.